A single sample is the source of the 6 T cell receptor beta chains below, sequenced in a study of yellow fever vaccine responses in identical twins. TCRdb reprocessed the RT-PCR reads via MiXCR and lists one record per CDR3 protein. This sample yields some 35,000 distinct CDR3 sequences, of which roughly 60% are seen a single time; 4.5% belongs to the top ten. The sample consisted of T cells from blood (PBMCs), unsorted or a sorted subset (not recorded which), taken before or after yellow fever vaccination (not recorded which). These receptor sequences come from a young woman who received the yellow fever vaccine.

There are a few counts of this clonotype. This rearrangement joins TRBV11-3 to TRBJ1-4; the D is unclear. This CDR3 spans 14 amino acids. Trimming took 0 bases from V and 4 from J, leaving 6 bases between them. Germline CDR1 and CDR2: SGHNT and YENEEA. The CDR3 bases are TGTGCCAGCAGCTTAGATCAAAGTAATGAAAAACTGTTTTTT. Translating it yields CASSLDQSNEKLFF.

This sequence joins TRBV10-3 and TRBJ1-4, with a tentative D call TRBD1 (5 bases). Germline CDR1 ENHRY, CDR2 SYGVKD. This CDR3 region has 15 residues. The ends were cut back, 10 bases at V and 3 bases at J, with 18 bases in the middle. The CDR3 DNA is TGTGCCACCTCAGTTCCCCAGGGTGCTAATGAAAAACTGTTTTTT. Protein sequence: CATSVPQGANEKLFF.

The chain couples TRBV2 to TRBJ2-1; D uncertain. Germline loops: CDR1 SNHLY, CDR2 FYNNEI. The V gene lost 3 bases and the J gene lost 8 bases, with 8 bases spanning the gap. The CDR3 covers 12 residues. The CDR3 spells CASSEAGHEQFF. The CDR3 DNA follows: TGTGCCAGCAGTGAGGCCGGACATGAGCAGTTCTTC.

The chain joins TRBV5-5 to TRBJ1-5; D is ambiguous. The germline V and J ends were trimmed by 1 base and 0 bases, with 8 bases remaining between them. Germline values: CDR1 SGHKS, CDR2 YYEKEE (reference sequence). The CDR3 extends over 15 amino acids. This CDR3 is CASSLNSASNQPQHF. The CDR3 DNA is TGTGCCAGCAGCTTGAACAGTGCTAGCAATCAGCCCCAGCATTTT.

This chain links TRBV20-1 with TRBJ1-2; D call uncertain. V lost 3 bases to trimming and J lost 0 bases, with 8 bases between them. This CDR3 region has 13 residues. Germline CDR1 DFQATT, CDR2 SNEGSKA (reference sequence). The CDR3 bases are TGCAGTGCTAGGAAGGCAGCTAACTATGGCTACACCTTC. Protein product: CSARKAANYGYTF.

The genes are TRBV15 and TRBJ2-1, with D possibly being TRBD1 or TRBD2 (5 bases each). The V end lost 1 base, the J end lost 9 bases, and 16 bases lay between the germline ends. This CDR3 contains 15 residues. Germline V gene data show CDR1 as LNHNV and CDR2 as YYDKDF (reference sequence). As DNA, the CDR3 is TGTGCCACCAGCAGAGTGCTCGGGGCGAGGACTGAGCAGTTCTTC. Amino acid sequence: CATSRVLGARTEQFF.